The clone carrying this TCR beta chain was seen a handful of times. What it recognizes is unknown. The sample is drawn from a study of cytomegalovirus exposure and HLA in healthy donors. Study overall: Out of about 190 million T cells, an earlier analysis found 117 million unique TCR beta sequences in total.

General study results and limits: Follow-up analysis found HLA locus-dependent TCR association rates, highest for DRB1 and lowest for HLA-C. Most likely, a cluster of highly shared sequence variants arose as a sequencing artifact. Later, an analysis found that common viral pathogens appeared to be linked with several of the most significant clusters.

CDR3 length equals 14 residues. The germline CDR1 and CDR2 sequences are SGHNT and YYREEE (reference sequence). Trimming at V came to 4 bases and at J to 0 bases, leaving 4 bases not matched to a gene. Primers included in the PCR were 60 Vbeta and 13 Jbeta primers. Libraries were prepared by immunoSEQ multiplex PCR; TCRdb keeps only in-frame clonotypes and omits some of them. The sample holds roughly 200,000 clones; roughly three quarters are singletons and the top ten take approximately 2.9%. Material: PBMCs. This clonotype was sampled from a male donor in good health and CMV-seronegative. The chain couples TRBV5-4 to TRBJ2-7; 7 bases match TRBD1. The CDR3 sequence is CASSRTGNSYEQYF. CDR3 in DNA: TGTGCCAGCAGCCGGACAGGAAACTCCTACGAGCAGTACTTC.